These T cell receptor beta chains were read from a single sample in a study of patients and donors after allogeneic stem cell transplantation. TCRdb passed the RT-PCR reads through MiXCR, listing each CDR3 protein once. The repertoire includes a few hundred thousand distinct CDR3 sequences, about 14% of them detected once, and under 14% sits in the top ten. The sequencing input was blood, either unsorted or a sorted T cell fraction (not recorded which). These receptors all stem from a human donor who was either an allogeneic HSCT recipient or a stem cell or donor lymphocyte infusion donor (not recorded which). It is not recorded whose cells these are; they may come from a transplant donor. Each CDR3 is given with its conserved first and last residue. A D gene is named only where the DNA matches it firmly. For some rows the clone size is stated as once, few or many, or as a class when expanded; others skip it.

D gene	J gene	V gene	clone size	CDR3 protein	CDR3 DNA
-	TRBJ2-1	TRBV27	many	CASTDRNEQFF	TGTGCCAGCACCGACAGGAATGAGCAGTTCTTC
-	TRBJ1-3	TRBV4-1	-	CASRSTPGIGNTIYF	TGCGCCAGCAGATCAACTCCAGGGATCGGAAACACCATATATTTT
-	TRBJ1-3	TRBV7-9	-	CASSLGPSSGNTIYF	TGTGCCAGCAGCTTAGGACCGAGCTCTGGAAACACCATATATTTT
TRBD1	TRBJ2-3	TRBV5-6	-	CASSLSGGGDTQYF	TGTGCCAGCAGCTTGTCAGGGGGCGGTGATACGCAGTATTTT
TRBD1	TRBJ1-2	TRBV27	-	CASSLSRSPQGAGGYTF	TGTGCCAGCAGTTTATCACGTTCGCCACAGGGGGCAGGTGGCTACACCTTC
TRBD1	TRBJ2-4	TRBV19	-	CASRTSTGGASKNIQYF	TGTGCCAGTAGGACAAGCACAGGGGGCGCGTCCAAAAACATTCAGTACTTC
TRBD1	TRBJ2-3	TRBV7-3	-	CASSGTGPDTQYF	TGTGCCAGCAGCGGGACAGGGCCAGATACGCAGTATTTT
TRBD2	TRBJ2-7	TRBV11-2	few	CASSLVSGRLYEQYF	TGTGCCAGCAGCTTAGTGAGCGGGAGACTGTACGAGCAGTACTTC
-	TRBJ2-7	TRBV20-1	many	CSATRIGGGGYEQYF	TGCAGTGCCACCCGAATTGGGGGAGGGGGCTACGAGCAGTACTTC
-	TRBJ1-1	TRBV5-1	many	CASSLFGVEGTEAFF	TGCGCCAGCAGCCTGTTCGGGGTCGAGGGCACTGAAGCTTTCTTT
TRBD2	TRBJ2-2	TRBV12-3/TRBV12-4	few	CASSLWTSGRVGELFF	TGTGCCAGCAGTCTATGGACTAGCGGGAGGGTCGGGGAGCTGTTTTTT
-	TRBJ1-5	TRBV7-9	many	CASSLARGDNQPQHF	TGTGCCAGCAGCTTAGCGCGGGGCGATAATCAGCCCCAGCATTTT
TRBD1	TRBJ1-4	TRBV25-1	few	CASSESGTGSEKLFF	TGTGCCAGCAGTGAATCGGGGACAGGGAGTGAAAAACTGTTTTTT
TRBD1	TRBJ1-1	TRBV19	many	CASSTSVGQPEAFF	TGTGCCAGTAGCACATCTGTGGGACAGCCAGAAGCTTTCTTT
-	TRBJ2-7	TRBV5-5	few	CASSLGDFSYEQYF	TGTGCCAGCAGCTTGGGGGACTTTTCCTACGAGCAGTACTTC
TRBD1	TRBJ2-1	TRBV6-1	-	CASTSQGGYNEQFF	TGTGCCAGCACCTCACAGGGGGGTTACAATGAGCAGTTCTTC
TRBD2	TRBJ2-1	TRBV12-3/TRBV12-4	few	CASSPLERGLSYNEQFF	TGTGCCAGCAGTCCCCTTGAGCGGGGGCTCTCCTACAATGAGCAGTTCTTC
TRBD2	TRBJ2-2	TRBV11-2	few	CASSLPLAATGELFF	TGTGCCAGCAGCTTACCCCTAGCGGCCACCGGGGAGCTGTTTTTT
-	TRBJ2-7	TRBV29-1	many	CSVVRNYEQYF	TGCAGCGTTGTTCGCAACTACGAGCAGTACTTC
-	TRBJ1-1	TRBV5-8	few	CASSHRTEAFF	TGTGCCAGCAGCCACCGCACTGAAGCTTTCTTT
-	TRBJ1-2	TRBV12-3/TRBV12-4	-	CASSQGYYGYTF	TGTGCCAGCAGTCAGGGTTACTATGGCTACACCTTC
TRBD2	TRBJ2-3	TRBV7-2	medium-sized	CASSFPAGGPDTQYF	TGTGCCAGCAGCTTCCCAGCGGGGGGGCCAGATACGCAGTATTTT
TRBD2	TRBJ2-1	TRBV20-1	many	CSASGSGGAWGYNEQFF	TGCAGTGCTAGTGGTAGCGGGGGGGCATGGGGCTACAATGAGCAGTTCTTC
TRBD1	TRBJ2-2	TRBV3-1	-	CASSQTGSGNGELFF	TGTGCCAGCAGTCAGACAGGGTCAGGGAACGGGGAGCTGTTTTTT
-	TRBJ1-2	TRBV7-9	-	CASSSLFDYGYTF	TGTGCCAGCAGCTCCCTATTCGACTATGGCTACACCTTC
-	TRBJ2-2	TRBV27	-	CASSSGLTNTGELFF	TGTGCCAGCAGTTCGGGACTGACGAACACCGGGGAGCTGTTTTTT
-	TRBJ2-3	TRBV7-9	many	CASSLHGEGTQYF	TGTGCCAGCAGCCTCCATGGAGAGGGTACGCAGTATTTT
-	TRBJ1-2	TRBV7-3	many	CASSLTGGKDGYTF	TGTGCCAGCAGCCTAACGGGAGGAAAGGACGGCTACACCTTC
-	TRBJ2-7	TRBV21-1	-	CASRGTASYEQYF	TGTGCCAGCCGAGGTACAGCCTCTTACGAGCAGTACTTC
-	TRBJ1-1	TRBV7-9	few	CASSIRQDEAFF	TGTGCCAGCAGCATAAGACAGGATGAAGCTTTCTTT
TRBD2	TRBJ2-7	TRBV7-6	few	CASSLSRTSGDSYEQYF	TGTGCCAGCAGCCTATCCAGGACTAGCGGGGACTCCTACGAGCAGTACTTC
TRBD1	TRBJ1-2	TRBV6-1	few	CASNSRDRGNYGYTF	TGTGCCAGCAATAGTCGGGACAGGGGGAACTATGGCTACACCTTC
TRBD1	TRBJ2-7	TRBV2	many	CASSESPGGEQYF	TGTGCCAGCAGTGAATCCCCAGGGGGCGAGCAGTACTTC
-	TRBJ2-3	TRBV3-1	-	CATGGGWEDTQYF	TGTGCCACCGGGGGCGGGTGGGAAGATACGCAGTATTTT
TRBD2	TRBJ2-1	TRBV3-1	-	CASSRTSGAEQFF	TGTGCCAGCAGCCGGACTAGCGGGGCTGAGCAGTTCTTC
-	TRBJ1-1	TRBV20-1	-	CSARAFGQPMNTEAFF	TGCAGTGCTAGAGCCTTCGGACAGCCAATGAACACTGAAGCTTTCTTT
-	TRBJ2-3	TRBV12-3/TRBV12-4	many	CASSRDNTDTQYF	TGTGCCAGCAGTCGGGACAACACAGATACGCAGTATTTT
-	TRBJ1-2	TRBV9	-	CASSAIGGKTDYGYTF	TGTGCCAGCAGCGCGATCGGGGGCAAGACCGACTATGGCTACACCTTC
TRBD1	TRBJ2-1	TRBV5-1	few	CASSLGLTGATLYNEQFF	TGCGCCAGCAGCTTGGGCCTAACAGGGGCCACCTTATACAATGAGCAGTTCTTC
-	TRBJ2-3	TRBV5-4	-	CASSSGGRRTDTQYF	TGTGCCAGCAGCTCCGGGGGTCGGAGAACAGATACGCAGTATTTT
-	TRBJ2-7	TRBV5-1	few	CASSLDPTGYEQYF	TGCGCCAGCAGCTTGGACCCGACAGGCTACGAGCAGTACTTC